Following are 29 T cell receptor beta chains from one sample sequenced in a study of cytomegalovirus exposure and HLA in healthy donors. The PCR made use of 60 Vbeta and 13 Jbeta primers. The method was immunoSEQ multiplex PCR; TCRdb's version includes in-frame clones alone and lacks a portion of them. Seen here are about 160,000 clones, about 75% observed once, and the top ten hold more than 0.75%. The sequencing sample was made of PBMCs. The receptors stem from a woman aged 45-59 years in good health and CMV-seropositive.

V gene TRBV4-1 combines with J gene TRBJ1-6; TRBD1 might be the D (6 bases). This CDR3 is built from 16 residues. Trimming took off 3 bases at V and 0 bases at J, with 9 bases between the two ends. Germline V gene sequence: CDR1 MGHRA, CDR2 YSYEKL. CDR3 sequence: CASSQQQGSYNSPLHF. The CDR3 DNA follows: TGCGCCAGCAGCCAGCAACAGGGCTCCTATAATTCACCCCTCCACTTT.

The chain is built from TRBV19 and TRBJ2-6; 7 nucleotides agree with TRBD2. Germline V gene lookup returns CDR1 LNHDA and CDR2 SQIVND (reference sequence). The V segment lost 6 bases and the J segment 3 bases; nucleotides outside the gene matches: 2. The CDR3 runs to 14 residues. The CDR3 sequence is CASSAGVGANVLTF. DNA for the CDR3: TGTGCCAGTAGCGCGGGGGTTGGGGCCAACGTCCTGACTTTC.

Only a few counts were recorded for this clone. The genes are TRBV19 and TRBJ1-5; weak D call: TRBD1 (6 bases). The germline V gene has CDR1 LNHDA and CDR2 SQIVND (reference sequence). Trimming removed 6 bases from V and 4 bases from J, with 22 bases in between. The CDR3 runs to 17 residues. CDR3 in amino acids: CASSKPLGTSANQPQHF. As DNA, the CDR3 is TGTGCCAGTAGCAAACCTCTCGGGACATCAGCAAATCAGCCCCAGCATTTT.

This clone showed up just a few times. CDR3 in DNA: TGTGCCAGCAGTTTACCGCTAAATCAGCCCCAGCATTTT. The encoded protein is CASSLPLNQPQHF. The genes are TRBV28 and TRBJ1-5; D not certain. Trimming pared 2 bases from V and 4 bases from J, leaving 6 bases between. CDR3 length equals 13 residues. CDR1 is MDHEN and CDR2 is SYDVKM in the germline V gene.

The rearrangement joins TRBV6-1 to TRBJ1-5; the D is unclear. Trimming removed 4 bases from V and 5 bases from J, with 9 bases in between. Germline assignment: CDR1 MNHNS and CDR2 SASEGT. The CDR3 is 13 amino acids. The CDR3 sequence: CASSGSYDQPQHF. As DNA, the CDR3 is TGTGCCAGCAGTGGAAGCTACGATCAGCCCCAGCATTTT.

The genes are TRBV29-1 and TRBJ2-1; 8 nucleotides align to TRBD1. In germline, CDR1 is SQVTM, CDR2 ANQGSEA. CDR3 length: 14 amino acids. Unmatched junction bases numbered 8, after V lost 3 bases and J lost 7 bases. The chain's CDR3 is CSVDGGQGYNEQFF. For the CDR3, the DNA is TGCAGCGTTGACGGCGGACAGGGATATAATGAGCAGTTCTTC.

This chain connects TRBV2 to TRBJ2-7; 10 bases fit TRBD2. Germline-derived CDR1 and CDR2 are SNHLY and FYNNEI. V lost 5 bases and J lost 5; bases outside the gene matches: 9. The CDR3 covers 15 residues. The CDR3 sequence: CASSSQRGGRNEQYF. DNA of the CDR3: TGTGCCAGCAGTTCCCAGCGGGGGGGCCGCAACGAGCAGTACTTC.

The rearrangement joins TRBV18 to TRBJ1-1; D possibly corresponds to TRBD1 (5 bases). The V end was cut by 5 bases, the J end by 0 bases, with 13 bases between. Germline CDR1 KGHSH, CDR2 LQKENI. The CDR3 runs 15 residues. In DNA form, the CDR3 reads TGTGCCAGCTCAACCGGGGGAGGGTTGAACACTGAAGCTTTCTTT. It specifies CASSTGGGLNTEAFF. The full variable domain, completed using reference TRBV18 and TRBJ1-1, is NAGVMQNPRHLVRRRGQEARLRCSPMKGHSHVYWYRQLPEEGLKFMVYLQKENIIDESGMPKERFSAEFPKEGPSILRIQQVVRGDSAAYFCASSTGGGLNTEAFFGQGTRLTVV.

The gene calls are TRBV5-6 and TRBJ1-1; TRBD1 aligns across 8 bases. Per the germline V gene, CDR1 is SGHDT and CDR2 is YYEEEE. V lost 4 bases to trimming and J lost 1 base; unmatched junction nucleotides: 6. This CDR3 has 15 residues. CDR3 residues: CASSPMDRENTEAFF. CDR3 bases: TGTGCCAGCAGCCCCATGGACAGGGAGAACACTGAAGCTTTCTTT.

The chain combines TRBV19 with TRBJ1-2; 7 bases align to TRBD1. V trimming: 7 bases; J trimming: 2 bases; junction bases outside the gene matches: 7. CDR3 size: 14 residues. Per germline, CDR1 LNHDA and CDR2 SQIVND (reference sequence). In nucleotides, the CDR3 is TGTGCCAGTAATTGGGACAGTAAGAACTATGGCTACACCTTC. It encodes CASNWDSKNYGYTF.

The V and J genes are TRBV29-1 and TRBJ2-5; D unresolved. The DNA end is more similar to TRBJ2-7, so the J call may be wrong. Germline-derived CDR1 and CDR2 are SQVTM and ANQGSEA. The length of the CDR3 is 11 residues. This chain's CDR3 is CSATENYEQYF. The CDR3 region has the DNA TGCAGCGCCACGGAGAACTACGAGCAGTACTTC.

This sequence joins TRBV30 and TRBJ2-7, with D possibly matching TRBD1 (6 bases). V gave up 2 bases and J gave up 7 bases, with 15 bases separating them. The CDR3 extends over 13 amino acids. Per the germline V gene, CDR1 is GTSNPN and CDR2 is SVGIG (reference sequence). DNA of the CDR3: TGTGCCTGGAGTAGACAGGATCTGGGGGAGCAGTACTTC. This encodes CAWSRQDLGEQYF.

V and J are TRBV7-9 and TRBJ2-5, with D possibly matching TRBD1 (6 bases). The CDR3 has 17 amino acids. V dropped 3 bases and J dropped 5 bases, with 22 bases sitting between them. The germline CDR1 and CDR2 sequences are SEHNR and FQNEAQ (reference sequence). The CDR3 protein is CASSFPRGRRSGETQYF. In nucleotides, the CDR3 is TGTGCCAGCAGCTTCCCCAGGGGACGCCGGAGTGGGGAGACCCAGTACTTC.

The V call is TRBV4-3, the J call TRBJ1-2, with a tentative D call TRBD1 (5 bases). V was clipped by 4 bases and J by 3 bases, with 18 bases between them. The CDR3 runs 16 residues. CDR1 LGHNA and CDR2 YSLEER come from the germline V gene. CDR3 sequence reads: CASSPDPWDSDYGYTF. The CDR3 DNA reads as TGCGCCAGCAGCCCCGACCCGTGGGACTCTGACTATGGCTACACCTTC.

This clone came up once. This rearrangement joins TRBV29-1 to TRBJ2-7; 15 positions match TRBD2. The CDR3 extends over 13 amino acids. The trim removed 7 bases at V and 4 bases at J, leaving 2 bases unmatched. From germline, CDR1 is SQVTM and CDR2 ANQGSEA. The CDR3 loop is CSAGLAGGYEQYF. The CDR3 DNA reads as TGCAGCGCCGGACTAGCGGGAGGGTACGAGCAGTACTTC.

V usage is TRBV25-1 and J usage is TRBJ1-1; 11 bases fit TRBD1. This CDR3 is 15 amino acids long. J was trimmed by 11 bases and V by 3 bases; bases with no gene match: 11. CDR1 is MGHDK, CDR2 SYGVNS, per germline. The CDR3 here is CASSDQRTGGAVAFF. CDR3 DNA: TGTGCCAGCAGTGACCAGCGGACAGGGGGCGCGGTGGCTTTCTTT.

This clone was counted a single time. The V and J genes are TRBV18 and TRBJ1-4; 7 bases fit TRBD1. V lost 8 bases and J lost 0; bases outside the gene matches: 9. Germline loops: CDR1 KGHSH, CDR2 LQKENI. The CDR3 sequence is 16 residues long. In DNA, the CDR3 is TGTGCCAGCGCCCGACAGGGAACGTCAACTAATGAAAAACTGTTTTTT. Its translation: CASARQGTSTNEKLFF. The full variable domain, with the rest looked up from reference TRBV18 and TRBJ1-4, is NAGVMQNPRHLVRRRGQEARLRCSPMKGHSHVYWYRQLPEEGLKFMVYLQKENIIDESGMPKERFSAEFPKEGPSILRIQQVVRGDSAAYFCASARQGTSTNEKLFFGSGTQLSVL.

This clone was detected only once. The chain couples TRBV11-2 to TRBJ2-7, with D possibly TRBD2 on 5 matching bases. The CDR3 runs 13 residues. CDR1 and CDR2 (germline): SGHAT, FQNNGV. V gave up 5 bases and J gave up 4 bases, with 12 bases separating them. The CDR3 nucleotides are TGTGCCAGCAGCCCCCCGGCGGGTTACGAGCAGTACTTC. Protein: CASSPPAGYEQYF.

V is TRBV6-6 and J is TRBJ2-1; maybe TRBD2 (6 bases). In germline, CDR1 is MNHNY, CDR2 SVGAGI (reference sequence). The CDR3 loop spans 13 amino acids. V lost 4 bases, J lost 5 bases, and 9 bases lay in between. CDR3 in DNA: TGTGCCAGCAGTTGGACTATTGACAATGAGCAGTTCTTC. Translated: CASSWTIDNEQFF.

The chain has TRBV6-5 and TRBJ1-5; D unresolved. Germline lookup yields CDR1 MNHEY and CDR2 SVGAGI. The CDR3 runs 13 residues. Trimming pared 6 bases from V and 4 bases from J, leaving 10 bases between. CDR3 protein: CASRRDLNQPQHF. CDR3 coding DNA: TGTGCCAGCAGGAGGGATCTTAATCAGCCCCAGCATTTT.

DNA for the CDR3: TGTGCCAGCAGCCAGGTCGCTTGGACAGGGAATCAGCCCCAGCATTTT. Its protein product is CASSQVAWTGNQPQHF. This rearrangement joins TRBV4-2 to TRBJ1-5, with 8 bases matching TRBD1. CDR1 and CDR2 from the germline V gene are LGHNA and YNFKEQ. The CDR3 has 16 amino acids. V was pared by 3 bases and J by 4 bases, with 8 bases of the junction left unmatched.

V and J are TRBV6-6 and TRBJ1-6, with a possible D match to TRBD1 (6 bases). The CDR3 spans 16 residues. V dropped 2 bases and J dropped 7 bases, with 15 bases sitting between them. The germline gives CDR1 MNHNY, CDR2 SVGAGI (reference sequence). The CDR3 DNA reads TGTGCCAGCAGTTACATGACAGGCCAGGGGAATTCACCCCTCCACTTT. It is translated as CASSYMTGQGNSPLHF.

The chain employs TRBV27 and TRBJ2-7; 8 positions agree with TRBD1. This CDR3 contains 14 residues. The germline V gene encodes CDR1 MNHEY and CDR2 SMNVEV (reference sequence). The CDR3 DNA reads as TGTGCACCGCCCGTGAGACAGGGGTCCTACGAGCAGTACTTC. Its protein product is CAPPVRQGSYEQYF.

The genes are TRBV9 and TRBJ2-2; 7 positions agree with TRBD1. V shed 2 bases and J 4 bases; nucleotides not matched to a gene: 8. The CDR3 has 16 amino acids. CDR1 is SGDLS, CDR2 YYNGEE, per germline. The DNA for the CDR3 is TGTGCCAGCAGCGTCTTCCCACAGGGGCGCACCGGGGAGCTGTTTTTT. Translation gives CASSVFPQGRTGELFF.

The V call is TRBV2, the J call TRBJ2-2; no reliable D call. V lost 5 bases and J lost 5, with 9 bases in between. Germline CDR1 is SNHLY and CDR2 is FYNNEI. This CDR3 is 13 amino acids long. The CDR3 loop reads CASSRPRTGELFF. In DNA, the CDR3 is TGTGCCAGCAGTCGTCCCCGTACCGGGGAGCTGTTTTTT. The entire variable domain, with the rest obtained from reference TRBV2 and TRBJ2-2, is as follows: EPEVTQTPSHQVTQMGQEVILRCVPISNHLYFYWYRQILGQKVEFLVSFYNNEISEKSEIFDDQFSVERPDGSNFTLKIRSTKLEDSAMYFCASSRPRTGELFFGEGSRLTVL.

Worth noting for this clone: One end of the junction varies from germline; a read error may be responsible. The chain employs TRBV9 and TRBJ1-1; D ambiguous. Germline loops: CDR1 SGDLS, CDR2 YYNGEE. The CDR3 is 17 residues long. The CDR3 DNA reads as TGTGCCGGCAGCGTAGCTCTCCAGTCCGAACGGAACACTGAAGCTTTCTTT. This gives the protein CAGSVALQSERNTEAFF.

V usage is TRBV15 and J usage is TRBJ1-5; D gene ambiguous. The CDR3 is made up of 16 amino acids. CDR1 and CDR2 from the germline V gene are LNHNV and YYDKDF (reference sequence). The ends were cut back, 1 base at V and 0 bases at J, with 10 bases in the middle. CDR3 DNA: TGTGCCACCAGCAGAGGACACGATATTAGCAATCAGCCCCAGCATTTT. It codes for CATSRGHDISNQPQHF.

CDR3 DNA sequence: TGCGCCAGCAGCCAGAGAACGGGACAGTCCTACGAGCAGTACTTC. It encodes CASSQRTGQSYEQYF. The V call is TRBV4-1, the J call TRBJ2-7; the match to TRBD1 covers 7 bases. V dropped 3 bases and J dropped 1; count of bases not matched to a gene: 6. The CDR3 spans 15 residues. Germline CDR1 reads MGHRA; CDR2 reads YSYEKL.

The chain links TRBV6-6 to TRBJ1-5; the D is unclear. Germline V gene data show CDR1 as MNHNY and CDR2 as SVGAGI (reference sequence). The CDR3 consists of 14 residues. V lost 1 base to trimming and J lost 0 bases, with 4 bases between them. CDR3 loop: CASSYFGSNQPQHF. CDR3 in DNA: TGTGCCAGCAGTTACTTCGGTAGCAATCAGCCCCAGCATTTT.